The clone carrying this TCR beta chain was counted ten times or more. This sample was taken from a study of T cells in Graves' hyperthyroidism and ophthalmopathy. Using RNA transcripts as the source, TCR beta CDR3 regions were amplified. With the HTBI primer set, the TCR CDR3 went through a first round of RT-PCR. TCRdb fed the multiplex PCR reads into MiXCR, producing one record per CDR3 protein. This repertoire shows about 560,000 distinct CDR3 sequences, approximately 15% found once; its top ten account for around a sixth. V was pared by 4 bases and J by 3 bases, with 12 bases between. CDR3 size: 14 residues. Germline CDR1 and CDR2: MDHEN and SYDVKM.

Source material: blood. The chain uses TRBV28 and TRBJ2-5, with D hard to call. The sequence was obtained from a woman aged 18-35 years with Graves' hyperthyroidism. The CDR3: CASSSIELEETQYF. The CDR3 coding sequence is TGTGCCAGCAGTTCGATAGAGTTGGAAGAGACCCAGTACTTC.